A single T cell receptor (beta chain) is shown here with its context. Only a few counts were recorded for this clone. Its antigen has not been determined. Base qualities are missing; no much larger clone stands one base away. The sample is drawn from a study of cytomegalovirus exposure and HLA in healthy donors (TCRdb year 2017). Regarding the research as a whole: According to an earlier analysis of several hundred of the donors, about 179 million T cells yielded 100 million or so unique TCR beta sequences and approximately 300 Gb of sequence data. Every repertoire in the discovery cohort had been generated on one and the same sequencing platform. To predict cytomegalovirus infection status, the study brought together high-throughput TCR immunosequencing, statistical association of individual TCRs with disease status, and machine learning. The study profiled the T cell repertoires of 500 to 800 subjects by immunosequencing and related them to cytomegalovirus serostatus. Of the roughly 400 genotyped donors, roughly 76% were placed in the genetic ancestry cluster associated with self-reported Caucasian donors. In a later analysis, previously published TCR beta repertoires from 550 to 700 donors were re-analyzed and high-resolution HLA genotyping was added so that TCR occurrence patterns could be studied. Genome-wide SNP genotypes for about 60% of the roughly 700 donors were used in a later genetic analysis, which treated that subset as a discovery cohort. Donor age, sex, ethnicity and CMV serostatus were compiled together with the repertoire data. Typing coverage varied by locus: about 620-630 donors for A, B, C, DRB1 and DQB1; around 560 for DQA1; some 610 for DPA1; approximately 470 for DPB1. Along with the roughly 700-subject first cohort, a separate validation cohort of over a hundred different subjects was used. Rather than using new phenotypic data, the later analysis identified candidate immune exposures from TCR beta sequences and from how often those sequences occurred across donors. Across roughly 420 genotyped donors of the cohort, an average of about 240,000 unique TCR beta nucleotide sequences per donor were sequenced, and 15% to 20% of those sequences were non-productive. About 300 gigabases of sequencing data and tens of millions of unique TCR sequences were included in an early release covering about 600 HLA-typed donors. An earlier analysis of approximately 640 of the donors applied high-throughput TCR beta sequencing to assess whether each TCR beta V gene segment acted as functional or pseudogenic. The study aimed to test whether signatures of past pathogen exposure could be identified by cataloging public T cell receptors. Both class I and class II loci were covered by HLA typing, at four-digit resolution. Because of strong linkage in the cohort, a handful of DR-DQ haplotypes were treated as single units for association and clustering.

The CDR3 goes from the cysteine to the phenylalanine over 17 residues. Just CDR3 DNA is preserved here, 51 bases in frame from base 1. Trimming removed 6 bases from V and 10 bases from J; the gene matches leave 16 bases unexplained. CDR1 and CDR2, looked up from the germline V gene, are MGHRA and YSYEKL. Libraries were constructed by the immunoSEQ multiplex PCR assay. The multiplex PCR relied on a mix of 60 forward primers for TCR Vbeta segments and 13 reverse primers for TCR Jbeta segments. The CDR3 region of rearranged TCR beta genes was amplified from genomic DNA by a multiplex PCR assay. Amplified TCR beta libraries were sequenced as 87-base-pair reads on the Illumina HiSeq System. The source study handled its data this way. In a later analysis, tens of millions of unique TCR beta chains were counted across the 690 or so repertoires, and about 9.9 million of these chains were shared by at least two donors. Raw reads were error-corrected and collapsed into unique sequences with a nearest-neighbor algorithm that merged closely related sequences to remove PCR and sequencing errors. To assign V, D and J gene segments, CDR3 sequences were aligned to IMGT reference sequences. Each retained sequence needed at least a six-nucleotide match to both a V gene segment and a J gene segment. Rearrangements were classified as productive when the CDR3 lacked stop codons and remained in frame with V and J, and all other rearrangements were classified as non-productive. CDR3 was defined by IMGT convention, running from the second conserved V-encoded cysteine to the conserved J-encoded phenylalanine. Sequences without an unambiguous match to a single V gene segment were excluded from the earlier analysis of 450 to 750 of the donors. An earlier analysis of just under 600 of the donors called V segments functional above 56.7% productive rearrangements and segregating when the between-donor standard deviation exceeded 5%. A statistical classification framework was developed to diagnose cytomegalovirus status using the catalog of TCR beta chain sequences. A later analysis assigned V and J genes by comparing TCR nucleotide sequences with IMGT/GENE-DB human TR gene sequences. The TCRdist pipeline was used in a later analysis to assign CDR3 sequences and most-parsimonious VDJ recombination scenarios. In a later analysis, every TCR beta chain was defined by the combination of its CDR3 amino acid sequence and its V-gene family, and reads without a unique V-gene family were dropped. To address suspected cross-contamination and a sequencing artifact, a later analysis removed 450 to 700 highly shared, low-generation-probability nucleotide sequences. In a later analysis, a clonal expansion index for each public chain was calculated from normalized within-repertoire ranks of inferred template counts. In a later analysis, generation probabilities were computed with a VDJ recombination model fitted to out-of-frame rearrangements, and the resulting probabilities were checked against IGoR. A later analysis scored TCR-TCR, TCR-HLA and TCR-CMV co-occurrence with hypergeometric tests, applying a repertoire-size bias correction to TCR pairs. In a later analysis, false discovery rates were estimated by permuting HLA or CMV assignments 20 times. A later analysis grouped co-occurring TCRs with DBSCAN, adding TCRdist sequence similarity when clustering within HLA-allele-positive subsets. Repertoires with fewer than 30,000 or more than 120,000 public chains were left out of co-occurrence clustering, as were five repertoires with anomalous nucleotide sharing. TCRdb mirrors the immuneACCESS table, restricted to in-frame sequences. Some clones are absent from its copies; in checked studies, under half trace to an unresolved V gene, and the reason for the others is unknown. The DNA gave D and trimming, while V, J and clone size come from that table. In this sample the table shows approximately 220,000 clones, around 76% of which occur a single time. The ten largest make up 0.6% to 0.65% of the sample.

What the work shows at the level of the full study, not this receptor alone: Compared with equally common non-associated chains, HLA-associated TCR beta chains in a later analysis were more clonally expanded and had lower generation probabilities. Roughly uniform sequencing depth across donors was assumed in presence/absence analyses, although this assumption may not hold. Most CMV-associated TCR beta chains appeared to be HLA-restricted in a later analysis, and the HLA associations seemed to be driven largely by CMV exposure. When HLA alleles, especially DR and DQ, strongly co-occurred, attributing TCR associations to individual alleles was difficult. A further reported finding was that TCR beta sequences accurately predicted the HLA-A and HLA-B alleles for most subjects in the first cohort. Across donors, most TCR sequences were observed very rarely, whereas some public TCRs were present in many individuals. Some IMGT-functional V segments, including TRBV6-2 and TRBV6-3, could not be distinguished by the 87-base-pair reads and were therefore excluded. According to a later analysis, TCR association rates differed among HLA loci, with DRB1 alleles showing the most associated TCRs and HLA-C alleles showing the fewest. An association between a missense DCLRE1C variant and V-gene and J-gene trimming of TCR beta chains was found in a later genetic analysis and replicated in an independent cohort. CMV serostatus was the only immune exposure information available for the cohort. HLA typing was unavailable for some donors at each locus, so association tests used only the typed subset. Cytomegalovirus status was reported to be diagnosed by the classifier with high specificity and sensitivity in both the original and validation cohorts. Correlated functional status among segregating V segments might be attributable to linkage disequilibrium, but an unknown experimental factor could not be ruled out. A group of highly shared sequence variants was considered likely to be a technical artifact of the sequencing pipeline. An earlier analysis of approximately 530 of the donors showed that most TCR beta V segments appeared in productive rearrangements either about 87% or about 30% of the time, which broadly matched IMGT annotations. This cohort had only TCR beta chains sequenced, and the lack of alpha or paired-chain data limited which features could be detected. In a later analysis, 16,951 TCR beta sequences were associated with specific HLA alleles at a false discovery rate of 0.05. The earlier analysis of around 600 of the donors excluded roughly 16 rarely observed V segments, including chromosome 9 orphons, because counts were too low. The authors suggested that the approach could potentially be extended to other disease states and immunological phenotypes. In vitro tests confirmed that a few of the cytomegalovirus-associated TCR beta chains recognize cytomegalovirus antigens. The study listed 164 TCR beta chains as associated with cytomegalovirus. According to a later genetic analysis, donors in an Asian-associated ancestry cluster had fewer N-insertions in productive TCRs than the approximately 700-donor mean. A later analysis reported that several top co-occurrence clusters appeared linked to parvovirus B19, influenza, CMV and Epstein-Barr virus.

The cohort comprised approximately 700 healthy bone marrow donors. At the time of sampling, every cohort member was nominally healthy, though immune exposures that went unrecorded were likely present. The donor was CMV seronegative and was included in the group of approximately 350 seronegative cohort members. A peripheral blood sample was collected from each donor, and TCR beta sequencing was performed on peripheral blood mononuclear cells. The Qiagen DNeasy Blood Extraction Kit was used to extract genomic DNA from the blood cell samples. The receptor was isolated from a man between 18 and 35 years old in good health and CMV-seronegative. The chain was built from TRBV4-1 and TRBJ1-6, with TRBD1 identical over 9 junction bases. Sequencing was done on a sample of PBMCs. The CDR3 protein sequence reads: CASRTLPLQGAKSPLHF. The DNA is TGCGCCAGCAGAACCCTTCCCCTACAGGGGGCGAAATCACCCCTCCACTTT.